The 2 T cell receptor beta chains below all came from one sample that was sequenced in a study of cytomegalovirus exposure and HLA in healthy donors. Profiled with immunoSEQ multiplex PCR; TCRdb holds only in-frame clones, not every one. In the table there are 250,000 to 300,000 clones, around 89% of which are singletons. Sequencing input: PBMCs. Receptor source: a woman between 18 and 29 years old in good health and CMV-seronegative.

The chain has TRBV7-6 and TRBJ2-2, with 10 bases identical to TRBD2. In germline, CDR1 is SGHVS, CDR2 FNYEAQ. The CDR3 contains 17 residues. V lost 5 bases to trimming and J lost 5 bases; unmatched junction nucleotides: 11. The CDR3 spells CASSPWASGGSTGELFF. The CDR3 DNA is TGTGCCAGCAGCCCTTGGGCTAGCGGGGGAAGTACCGGGGAGCTGTTTTTT.

The V call is TRBV19, the J call TRBJ1-5, with D hard to call. Germline CDR1 reads LNHDA; CDR2 reads SQIVND (reference sequence). This CDR3 comprises 15 residues. Deletions cut 6 bases from V and 0 bases from J, with 12 bases between. The CDR3 coding sequence is TGTGCCAGTAGGGACTCCGTGGGTAGCAATCAGCCCCAGCATTTT. Translating gives CASRDSVGSNQPQHF.